Below, 21 T cell receptor beta chains from the same sample are listed, as sequenced in a study of T-cell reconstitution after alpha-beta-depleted transplantation in children listed by TCRdb under 2016. Receptor libraries were prepared by PCR. Sequencing took place on an Illumina HiSeq 2500. TCR library preparation used molecular barcoding, with unique molecular identifiers applied to normalize quantification of the TCRbeta repertoire. TCRdb's own reprocessing of the public reads used fastp at Q25 and MiXCR and kept productive beta chains. Rows are combined by CDR3 protein, so each entry shows the most common genes and DNA. In all, the sample holds fewer than 250,000 distinct CDR3 sequences, and more than 15% of those were seen once. The ten top clones hold 43% of the sample. Reading the label with the study, this specimen's treatment or condition is: allogeneic hematopoietic cell transplantation with graft depleted of TCRalphabeta T cells and CD19 B cells.

The starting material was PBMCs, mostly from graft donor cells, obtained 360 days after TCRalphabeta/CD19-depleted stem cell transplant. The receptors were gathered from a male patient between 2 and 15 years old who had a stem cell transplant for acute lymphoblastic leukemia, so the T cells may come from the graft donor.

This chain joins TRBV5-1 and TRBJ2-1; 11 bases are a match to TRBD2. Per germline, CDR1 SGHRS and CDR2 YFSETQ. The CDR3 is made up of 15 amino acids. J was trimmed by 8 bases and V by 6 bases; bases with no gene match: 10. This CDR3 reads CASTELAGGRDEQFF. The DNA for the CDR3 is TGCGCCAGCACCGAGCTAGCGGGGGGAAGAGATGAGCAGTTCTTC.

The rearrangement uses TRBV19 and TRBJ1-1; 9 bases fit TRBD1. The V gene's germline CDR1 is LNHDA and CDR2 SQIVND (reference sequence). V lost 0 bases, J lost 5 bases, and 4 bases stayed unmatched. The CDR3 covers 15 residues. CDR3 residues: CASSIDWDRDTEAFF. CDR3 DNA: TGTGCCAGTAGTATAGATTGGGACAGGGATACTGAAGCTTTCTTT.

In regard to this clonotype: One end of the junction is discordant with germline, which a read error may explain. The rearrangement uses TRBV5-1 and TRBJ2-5; unclear D gene. Germline values: CDR1 SGHRS, CDR2 YFSETQ. The CDR3 sequence is 14 residues long. CDR3 nucleotides: TGCGCCAGCAGCTTGGGACGGCTACAAGAGACCGAGTACTTC. This encodes CASSLGRLQETEYF.

This chain uses TRBV18 with TRBJ1-1; 12 bases agree with TRBD1. J gave up 7 bases and V 6 bases, and 6 bases lay outside the gene matches. Germline V gene sequence: CDR1 KGHSH, CDR2 LQKENI. The CDR3 runs 14 residues. The chain's CDR3 is CASSPGTGGFEAFF. The CDR3 DNA reads TGTGCCAGCTCCCCCGGGACAGGGGGCTTTGAAGCTTTCTTT.

This chain links TRBV29-1 with TRBJ1-2; 8 nucleotides match TRBD1. The CDR3 sequence is 14 residues long. The germline gives CDR1 SQVTM, CDR2 ANQGSEA. V trimming: 1 base; J trimming: 2 bases; junction bases outside the gene matches: 3. DNA for the CDR3: TGCAGCGTTGAAGGCCGGACAGGGAACTATGGCTACACCTTC. This gives the protein CSVEGRTGNYGYTF.

V usage is TRBV9 and J usage is TRBJ2-3, with 10 nucleotides matching TRBD2. The CDR3 extends over 16 amino acids. Germline CDR1 SGDLS, CDR2 YYNGEE. The V segment lost 0 bases and the J segment 6 bases; nucleotides outside the gene matches: 7. The CDR3 bases are TGTGCCAGCAGCGTAGCCGGAGCGGGGGGGCTGGATACGCAGTATTTT. This gives the protein CASSVAGAGGLDTQYF.

Concerning this clonotype: No conserved phenylalanine or tryptophan ends this CDR3, so it is likely a read error. The chain employs TRBV12-3 or TRBV12-4 and TRBJ2-1; no reliable D call. This CDR3 region has 13 residues. The ends were cut back, 3 bases at V and 2 bases at J, with 5 bases in the middle. The chain's CDR3 is CASSFWPYNEQFL. Written as DNA, the CDR3 is TGTGCCAGCAGTTTTTGGCCCTACAATGAGCAGTTCCTC.

The chain combines TRBV25-1 with TRBJ2-3; no clear D gene. This CDR3 has 15 residues. Trimming removed 3 bases from V and 0 bases from J, with 10 bases in between. Looked up from germline, CDR1 is MGHDK and CDR2 is SYGVNS. CDR3 bases: TGTGCCAGCAGTGAGGGCAGCGCTAGCACAGATACGCAGTATTTT. Amino acid sequence: CASSEGSASTDTQYF.

Relative to its sample, this clonotype is medium-sized. This sequence joins TRBV4-3 and TRBJ2-2; D call uncertain. V gave up 0 bases and J gave up 5 bases, with 4 bases separating them. Germline loops: CDR1 LGHNA, CDR2 YSLEER. The CDR3 runs to 13 residues. CDR3 sequence (DNA): TGCGCCAGCAGCCAAGATGGAACCGGGGAGCTGTTTTTT. This translates into CASSQDGTGELFF.

In this sample, this clonotype turned up a few times. J is TRBJ2-1 and V is TRBV20-1; weak D call: TRBD1 (5 bases). With 5 bases removed from V and 7 bases from J, the gap between germline ends came to 15 bases. The germline CDR1 and CDR2 sequences are DFQATT and SNEGSKA (reference sequence). The length of the CDR3 is 13 residues. CDR3 bases: TGCAGTGCTGGGAAGCCCGCAGGGAATGAGCAGTTCTTC. Translating it yields CSAGKPAGNEQFF.

This clonotype was detected only a few times. V and J are TRBV2 and TRBJ2-5; 9 bases fit TRBD1. The CDR3 is 13 residues long. V lost 10 bases to trimming and J lost 3 bases; unmatched junction nucleotides: 6. The germline V gene has CDR1 SNHLY and CDR2 FYNNEI. The CDR3 sequence: CAKDRTGEETQYF. The CDR3 DNA is TGTGCCAAGGATAGGACAGGGGAAGAGACCCAGTACTTC.

The V call is TRBV6-2 or TRBV6-3, the J call TRBJ2-2, with no clear D. V was pared by 6 bases and J by 5 bases, with 7 bases between. The CDR3 has 12 amino acids. The germline V gene encodes CDR1 MNHEY and CDR2 SVGEGT. CDR3 sequence: CASRRSTGELFF. In nucleotides, the CDR3 is TGTGCCAGCAGGAGGTCGACCGGGGAGCTGTTTTTT.

Only a few counts were recorded for this clonotype. The rearrangement uses TRBV6-5 and TRBJ1-2; weak D call: TRBD1 (5 bases). This CDR3 spans 13 amino acids. Germline values: CDR1 MNHEY, CDR2 SVGAGI. V lost 2 bases and J 6 bases, leaving 10 bases between the germline ends. The DNA of the CDR3 is TGTGCCAGCAGTTACGAGGGGTATGATGGCTACACCTTC. Translating it yields CASSYEGYDGYTF.

The chain carries TRBV6-5 and TRBJ2-1; 7 nucleotides line up with TRBD2. Germline CDR1 MNHEY, CDR2 SVGAGI. J was trimmed by 1 base and V by 5 bases; bases with no gene match: 8. The CDR3 is made up of 16 amino acids. This CDR3 is CASSRAGVPSYNEQFF. As DNA, the CDR3 is TGTGCCAGCAGTCGGGCGGGGGTTCCATCCTACAATGAGCAGTTCTTC.

This clonotype turned up a few times. The chain links TRBV4-2 to TRBJ2-3; 8 bases match TRBD2. In germline, CDR1 is LGHNA, CDR2 YNFKEQ. V lost 1 base to trimming and J lost 4 bases; unmatched junction nucleotides: 13. There are 18 residues in the CDR3. This CDR3 reads CASSQVGPGLGSADTQYF. The CDR3 DNA sequence: TGTGCCAGCAGCCAAGTTGGTCCGGGACTAGGCAGCGCAGATACGCAGTATTTT.

The chain is built from TRBV7-9 and TRBJ1-1; D unresolved. CDR1 SEHNR and CDR2 FQNEAQ come from the germline V gene (reference sequence). Between the trimmed V and J ends, which lost 5 bases and 8 bases, there was a span of 27 bases. CDR3 size: 17 residues. The CDR3 sequence is CASSAHPELRVLREAFF. Written as DNA, the CDR3 is TGTGCCAGCAGCGCCCACCCCGAACTCCGGGTCTTGCGGGAAGCTTTCTTT.

The gene calls are TRBV5-1 and TRBJ2-5; TRBD1 might be the D (6 bases). Germline CDR1 and CDR2: SGHRS and YFSETQ. The CDR3 sequence is 15 residues long. V lost 0 bases and J 5 bases, leaving 14 bases between the germline ends. The CDR3 bases are TGCGCCAGCAGCTTGGATGGGGGCCTGGGGGAGACCCAGTACTTC. Its translation is CASSLDGGLGETQYF.

The chain carries TRBV20-1 and TRBJ2-1; 8 bases map to TRBD2. The CDR3 is 14 amino acids. Germline V CDR1 and CDR2: DFQATT, SNEGSKA (reference sequence). Trimming cost V 6 bases and J 4 bases; bases outside gene matches: 8. CDR3 in amino acids: CSAPLSGGYNEQFF. The CDR3 DNA is TGCAGTGCACCACTGAGCGGGGGATACAATGAGCAGTTCTTC.

The table lists this clonotype with many counts. The chain links TRBV28 to TRBJ2-1; 7 bases align to TRBD2. Losses at the gene ends were 3 bases for V and 9 bases for J; bases not matched to a gene: 2. The CDR3 sequence is 12 residues long. Germline CDR1 MDHEN, CDR2 SYDVKM. The DNA for the CDR3 is TGTGCCAGCAGTTTGGCGGGGGTTGAGCAGTTCTTC. Translation: CASSLAGVEQFF.

This clonotype was seen repeatedly, ten times or more. This sequence joins TRBV12-3 or TRBV12-4 and TRBJ1-2, with D unresolved. The V gene lost 1 base and the J gene lost 0 bases, with 12 bases spanning the gap. The CDR3 spans 16 residues. CDR3 sequence (DNA): TGTGCCAGCAGTTTAGGTCAGGACGGACCTAACTATGGCTACACCTTC. Its protein product is CASSLGQDGPNYGYTF.

The chain combines TRBV12-3 or TRBV12-4 with TRBJ1-1; unclear D gene. V gave up 8 bases and J gave up 2 bases, with 9 bases separating them. The CDR3 extends over 12 amino acids. The CDR3 is CASAQGNTEAFF. The CDR3 DNA is TGTGCCAGCGCCCAAGGTAACACTGAAGCTTTCTTT.